This T cell receptor beta chain came from a study of CD8 T cells in ankylosing spondylitis (dated by TCRdb to 2015 to 2018). At the level of the whole study: The study profiled T cell receptor beta repertoires in healthy donors and ankylosing spondylitis patients to find disease-linked TCR variants. In total, the full study cohort was made up of nearly 110 healthy donors and 20 to 25 ankylosing spondylitis patients. Peripheral blood samples were taken, and synovial fluid was additionally collected from ankylosing spondylitis patients.

Turning to this clonotype: The antigen it recognizes is unknown. Base qualities are not recorded, but no much larger clone differs from it by a single base.

Sequencing took place on an Illumina HiSeq 2500. Quantitative 5'-RACE with molecular barcodes was the method used to prepare the TCR beta libraries. As for the authors' bioinformatics: To identify disease-linked TCR variants, a new computational method was used, one built on a probabilistic model of VDJ rearrangement. TCRdb reran the public reads through fastp at Q25 and MiXCR, keeping productive beta chains. Each CDR3 protein gets just one entry, which takes the most common genes and DNA from the rows behind it. Clone size and V and J calls follow TCRdb, not the original study. The sample table lists about 440,000 distinct CDR3 sequences, 17% of them with a count of one. Clones ranked in the top ten supply just over 1% of the sample. From cysteine to phenylalanine, the CDR3 is 16 amino acids long. Here the CDR3 DNA is all that survives: 48 bases in frame from base 1. The germline V gene encodes CDR1 SGHRS and CDR2 YFSETQ. Trimming accounts for 4 bases at V and 4 bases at J, while the number of junction bases matched to no gene is 12.

General findings and caveats noted by the study authors: Blood from ankylosing spondylitis patients appeared to be characterized by a TCR beta motif composed of about eight highly homologous amino acid variants. The disease-linked clones were reported to be significantly enriched in matched synovial fluid samples from ankylosing spondylitis patients. Some of the motif variants had been reported before in the synovial fluid and blood of reactive arthritis patients, a finding that suggests common disease-initiation mechanisms. In peripheral blood, the disease-linked clones were found at relatively low frequencies and had a CD8+ phenotype.

Sequenced sample: blood, either unsorted or a sorted T cell fraction (not recorded which). This TCR derives from a male donor with ankylosing spondylitis. This chain is built from TRBV5-1 and TRBJ2-3; 7 central nucleotides agree with TRBD1. The DNA is TGCGCCAGCAGCCCCGGGTTGAGGGGGCGCGCAGATACGCAGTATTTT. It encodes CASSPGLRGRADTQYF.